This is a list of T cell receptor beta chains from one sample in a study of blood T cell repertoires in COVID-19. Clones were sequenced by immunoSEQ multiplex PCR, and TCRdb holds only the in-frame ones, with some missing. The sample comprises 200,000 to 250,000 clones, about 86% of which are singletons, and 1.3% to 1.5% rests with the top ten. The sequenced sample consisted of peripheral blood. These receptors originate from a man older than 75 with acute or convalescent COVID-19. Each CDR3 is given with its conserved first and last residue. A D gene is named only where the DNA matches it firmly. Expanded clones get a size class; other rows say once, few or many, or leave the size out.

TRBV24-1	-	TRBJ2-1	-	CATSDEGNEQFF
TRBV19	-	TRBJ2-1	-	CASSLTTGSYNEQFF
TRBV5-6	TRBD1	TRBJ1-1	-	CASSEGTGGWGAFF
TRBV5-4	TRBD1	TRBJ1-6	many	CASSLGRGLGSPLHF
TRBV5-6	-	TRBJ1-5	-	CASSSSIRVGNQPQHF
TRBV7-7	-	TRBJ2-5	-	CASSLVAGRGWETQYF
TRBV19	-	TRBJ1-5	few	CASSGQLDQPQHF
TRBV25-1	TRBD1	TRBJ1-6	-	CASSESDRGRGSPLHF
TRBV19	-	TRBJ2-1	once	CASSNDGEEYNEQFF
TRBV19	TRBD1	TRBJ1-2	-	CASSFLDRGIANYGYTF
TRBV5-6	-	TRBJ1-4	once	CASSLVRQGGEKLFF
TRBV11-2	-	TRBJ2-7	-	CASSRTTGEQYF
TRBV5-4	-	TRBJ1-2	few	CASSDHDPTVYGYTF
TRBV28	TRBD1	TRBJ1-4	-	CASKPGQGGRKLFF
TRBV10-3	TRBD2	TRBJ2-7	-	CAISESGREGSEQYF
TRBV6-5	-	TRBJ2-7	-	CASSQNYEQYF
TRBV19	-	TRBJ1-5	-	CASRESVAEGHGNQPQHF
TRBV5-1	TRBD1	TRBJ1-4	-	CASSLAHRGPNEKLFF
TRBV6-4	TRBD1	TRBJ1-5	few	CATSGQGINQPQHF
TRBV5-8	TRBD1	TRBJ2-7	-	CASSLRMTGGYEQYF
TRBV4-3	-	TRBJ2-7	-	CASSQDRSIENEQYF
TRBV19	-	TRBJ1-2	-	CASNGDPSSGYTF
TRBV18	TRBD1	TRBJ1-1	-	CASSPQGANTEAFF
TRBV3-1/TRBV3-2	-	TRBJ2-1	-	CASSQDRGHNEQFF
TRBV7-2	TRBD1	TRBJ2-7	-	CASSLGRQGAGEQYF
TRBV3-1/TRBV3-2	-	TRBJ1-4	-	CASSQVLNEKLFF
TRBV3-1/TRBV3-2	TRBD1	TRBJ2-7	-	CASSPLPSGTGNEQYF
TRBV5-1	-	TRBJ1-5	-	CASSLGVGDQPQHF
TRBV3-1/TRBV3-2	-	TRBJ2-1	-	CASSPRTHNEQFF
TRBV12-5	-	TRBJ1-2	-	CASGTQGSHLYGYTF
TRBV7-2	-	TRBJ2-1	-	CASSKLSGSYNEQFF
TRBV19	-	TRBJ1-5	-	CASFAGRNRNQPQHF
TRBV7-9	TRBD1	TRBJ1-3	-	CASSSQGQNTIYF
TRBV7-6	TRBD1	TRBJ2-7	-	CASGSGRGREQYF
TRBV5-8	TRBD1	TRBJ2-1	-	CASSKGTGGSYNEQFF
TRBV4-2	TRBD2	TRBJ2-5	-	CASSLFSGGVSGETQYF
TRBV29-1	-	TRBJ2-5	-	CSVAETGRTQYF
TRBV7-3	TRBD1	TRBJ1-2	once	CASSLRPDRGSGYTF
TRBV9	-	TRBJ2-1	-	CASSVGWQVTYNEQFF
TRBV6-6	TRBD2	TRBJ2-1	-	CASSFGLAGAGNEQFF
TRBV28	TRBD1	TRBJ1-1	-	CASTAPGQGTEAFF
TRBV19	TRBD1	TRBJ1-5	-	CASTGQGNQPQHF
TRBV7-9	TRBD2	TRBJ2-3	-	CASRGASGSGDTQYF
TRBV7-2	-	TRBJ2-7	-	CASSLRGSYEQYF
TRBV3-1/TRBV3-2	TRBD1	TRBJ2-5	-	CASSPMGQLQETQYF
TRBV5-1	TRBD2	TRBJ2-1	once	CASSLEGLYNEQFF
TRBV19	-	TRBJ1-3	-	CASSRSRTVSGNTIYF
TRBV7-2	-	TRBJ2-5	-	CASSLSVGWEETQYF
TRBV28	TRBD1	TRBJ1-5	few	CASSQRDRVKPQHF
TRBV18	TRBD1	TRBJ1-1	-	CASSPDRANTEAFF
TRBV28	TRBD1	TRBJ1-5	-	CASRGQGAVQPQHF